These T cell receptor beta chains were read from a single sample in a study of cytomegalovirus exposure and HLA in healthy donors. Clones were read by immunoSEQ multiplex PCR, and TCRdb kept only the in-frame ones, dropping some. The sample carries some 240,000 clones, around four fifths recorded once. Sequencing was performed on PBMCs. All receptors come from a woman under 30 in good health and CMV-seronegative. The CDR3 runs from the conserved cysteine through the conserved F or W.

V gene	J gene	CDR3 protein
TRBV4-1	TRBJ2-4	CASSRLLQVKGGLAKNIQYF
TRBV19	TRBJ1-1	CASRPNDRGYNTEAFF
TRBV30	TRBJ2-1	CAWSERSPYNEQFF
TRBV25-1	TRBJ2-2	CASSESRPFRELFF
TRBV5-1	TRBJ2-3	CASIPTPGGSTDTQYF
TRBV10-3	TRBJ1-4	CAISEGQLNEKLFF
TRBV5-4	TRBJ2-7	CASSSRGGESYEQYF
TRBV6-6	TRBJ1-1	CASIPPQGTMNTEAFF
TRBV29-1	TRBJ1-1	CSVAVSAEAFF
TRBV6-1	TRBJ2-2	CASSPNRRGELFF
TRBV6-5	TRBJ1-2	CASSSGTGNGYTF
TRBV4-1	TRBJ2-1	CASSHSQLAAISYNEQFF
TRBV27	TRBJ1-2	CASSLTPTTNFRGARGYTF
TRBV6-6	TRBJ1-5	CASSYSRAQPQHF
TRBV5-1	TRBJ1-4	CASSFQGVTGNEKLFF
TRBV29-1	TRBJ1-3	CSVEQGLSGNTIYF
TRBV28	TRBJ2-7	CASSPTGRSEQYF
TRBV4-1	TRBJ2-5	CASSQDQGETQYF
TRBV18	TRBJ1-3	CASSPQESGNTIYF
TRBV23-1	TRBJ2-7	CASAHGGDYEQYF